These T cell receptor beta chains were read from a single sample in a study of T cell responses to AZD1222 COVID-19 vaccine. Profiling relied on immunoSEQ multiplex PCR, and the TCRdb table lists in-frame clones only, not all of them. The sample lists 85,000 to 120,000 clones, about 90% occurring once. Specimen: peripheral blood, collected on day 0 of AZD1222 vaccination. The receptors come from an adult in good health. The CDR3 runs from the conserved cysteine through the conserved F or W. The D gene is left open where the match is weak. Expanded clones get a size class; other rows say once, few or many, or leave the size out.

J gene	D gene	V gene	clone size	CDR3 DNA	CDR3 protein
TRBJ2-1	NA	TRBV19	NA	TGTGCCAGTAACCCAACAGGGTTCAATGAGCAGTTCTTC	CASNPTGFNEQFF
TRBJ1-1	NA	TRBV29-1	NA	TGCAGCGTTGCTTGGGGAGACACTGAAGCTTTCTTT	CSVAWGDTEAFF
TRBJ1-6	NA	TRBV18	NA	TGTGCCAGCTCACCCCAGTACTATAATTCACCCCTCCACTTT	CASSPQYYNSPLHF
TRBJ1-2	NA	TRBV2	NA	TGTGCCAGCAGTGAAATTGGACGCCCTGGCTACACCTTC	CASSEIGRPGYTF
TRBJ2-1	NA	TRBV5-1	NA	TGCGCCAGCAGCTTAGACTCTTCGAGGGGATCTTGGAGTGAGCAGTTCTTC	CASSLDSSRGSWSEQFF
TRBJ2-7	NA	TRBV21-1	NA	TGTGCCAGCAGCATGGACAGGGTGAGCTCCTACGAGCAGTACTTC	CASSMDRVSSYEQYF
TRBJ2-7	NA	TRBV18	NA	TGTGCCAGCTCATCCAGGACATTGGAGGAGGACGAGCAGTACTTC	CASSSRTLEEDEQYF
TRBJ2-1	NA	TRBV11-2	NA	TGTGCCAGCAGCTTAAACAGGGTGACCGATGAGCAGTTCTTC	CASSLNRVTDEQFF
TRBJ1-5	NA	TRBV24-1	NA	TGTGCCACCAGTGATTTCGGCGATGGTAGCAGGCGACTAGGTGGAAGCAATCAGCCCCAGCATTTT	CATSDFGDGSRRLGGSNQPQHF
TRBJ2-3	TRBD2	TRBV10-3	NA	TGTGCCATCAGTGAGTCGACTAGCTCAGATACGCAGTATTTT	CAISESTSSDTQYF
TRBJ1-1	TRBD1	TRBV12-3/TRBV12-4	NA	TGTGCCAGCAGTTTACAGGGGGGGACTGAAGCTTTCTTT	CASSLQGGTEAFF
TRBJ1-2	NA	TRBV2	few	TGTGCCAGCAGATCGGACGGAGAGCGTGGCTACACCTTC	CASRSDGERGYTF
TRBJ1-2	NA	TRBV28	NA	TGTGCCAGCACCCCCCCAGGTGCCCCTGAGGGCTACACCTTC	CASTPPGAPEGYTF
TRBJ1-6	NA	TRBV7-9	NA	TGTGCCAGCAGCTTAGTTTCAGGGTTTAACTCACCCCTCCACTTT	CASSLVSGFNSPLHF
TRBJ1-4	NA	TRBV30	NA	TGTGCCTGGGGGCCCTCAGGGAGAGGAAAACTGTTTTTT	CAWGPSGRGKLFF
TRBJ1-4	NA	TRBV19	NA	TGTGCCAGTAGTACGGAGGGTATGGAAAAACTGTTTTTT	CASSTEGMEKLFF
TRBJ2-1	NA	TRBV9	NA	TGTGCCAGCAGCCCCCGAGGGAGCGGCTTATACAATGAGCAGTTCTTC	CASSPRGSGLYNEQFF
TRBJ2-7	TRBD2	TRBV28	NA	TGTGCCAGCAGTGCATCTAGCGGTTACTCCTACGAGCAGTACTTC	CASSASSGYSYEQYF
TRBJ2-1	TRBD2	TRBV20-1	NA	TGCAGTGCTAGTACCGGACTAGCGGGAGGAGGGTCCTACAATGAGCAGTTCTTC	CSASTGLAGGGSYNEQFF
TRBJ2-7	NA	TRBV11-3	NA	TGTGCCAGCAGCTTAGGGAGCGGGCCCTACGAGCAGTACTTC	CASSLGSGPYEQYF
TRBJ2-1	TRBD1	TRBV7-3	once	TGTGCCAGCAGCCCAGGACAGGGAGAGCAGTTCTTC	CASSPGQGEQFF
TRBJ1-3	NA	TRBV3-1/TRBV3-2	NA	TGTGCCAGCAGCTCAGATACCCTCTCTGGAAACACCATATATTTT	CASSSDTLSGNTIYF
TRBJ2-7	TRBD1	TRBV19	NA	TGTGCCAGTACCTCGGACAGGGCAGGTGACGAGCAGTACTTC	CASTSDRAGDEQYF
TRBJ1-5	NA	TRBV7-3	NA	TGTGCCAGCAGCCTGGACAGTAATCAGCCCCAGCATTTT	CASSLDSNQPQHF
TRBJ2-7	TRBD2	TRBV5-6	NA	TGTGCCAGCAGCTTGGGGCGGGAGGGCCGCGAGCAGTACTTC	CASSLGREGREQYF
TRBJ2-2	NA	TRBV9	NA	TGTGCCAGCAGCGTAGCCCATCGCGGGGAGCTGTTTTTT	CASSVAHRGELFF
TRBJ1-5	TRBD1	TRBV19	NA	TGTGCCAGTAGCTCCGGGACAGGGTCTGGTACGCAGCCCCAGCATTTT	CASSSGTGSGTQPQHF
TRBJ1-6	TRBD1	TRBV5-1	NA	TGCGCCAGCAGCTTGCCCGGGACAGGGAATTCACCCCTCCACTTT	CASSLPGTGNSPLHF
TRBJ1-2	NA	TRBV11-2	NA	TGTGCCAGCAGCTTAACGGGCGGGGATGGCTACACCTTC	CASSLTGGDGYTF
TRBJ2-5	TRBD2	TRBV18	NA	TGTGCCAGCTCCCCCAACCTTAGCGGGAGGGCAGGAGAGACCCAGTACTTC	CASSPNLSGRAGETQYF
TRBJ2-1	TRBD1	TRBV7-8	NA	TGTGCCAGCACCATGCAGGGGGCCTACAATGAGCAGTTCTTC	CASTMQGAYNEQFF
TRBJ2-5	NA	TRBV27	NA	TGTGCCAGCAGTTTAACGGGGCTACAAGAGACCCAGTACTTC	CASSLTGLQETQYF
TRBJ1-5	TRBD1	TRBV18	once	TGTGCCAGCTCAGCGGACAGGGGTCAGCCCCAGCATTTT	CASSADRGQPQHF
TRBJ1-6	NA	TRBV6-1	once	TGTGCCAGCAGTGAAGGGCGTCCCCACTTT	CASSEGRPHF
TRBJ2-1	TRBD2	TRBV19	once	TGTGCCAGTAGTCCCCGGACTAGCGGGAGATCCTACAATGAGCAGTTCTTC	CASSPRTSGRSYNEQFF
TRBJ2-2	NA	TRBV30	NA	TGTGCCTGGAGTGTACCGGGGCGCCCCGGGGAGCTGTTTTTT	CAWSVPGRPGELFF